Detailed here is one T cell receptor beta chain. Its antigen is as yet unknown. TCR beta VDJ and CDR3 were profiled, and genomic DNA was the template. Each CDR3 protein is one row after TCRdb ran MiXCR on the reads. The table has about 290,000 distinct CDR3 sequences, 45% to 65% seen once. The data were obtained in a study of CD8+CD57+ T cells in acquired aplastic anemia. Overall study context: Sorted CD4+ and CD8+ cells yielded DNA averaging around 3 ug.

General study findings and limits: Between patients and controls, about 30 CD8+ CDR3 sequences were found in common. Levels of CD8+ Simpson's diversity were not significantly distinct in patients versus controls.

Per germline, CDR1 DFQATT and CDR2 SNEGSKA (reference sequence). The CDR3 extends over 13 amino acids. V was cut by 3 bases and J by 5 bases, with 11 bases left in between. Patients sequenced had flow cytometry evidence of CD8+CD57+ cell expansion. The patients, all of them, had severe acquired aplastic anemia. The clonotype was recovered from a human donor with aplastic anemia. The sequenced material came from sorted CD4+, CD8+, or CD8+CD57+ T cells (not recorded which) from PBMCs. This chain links TRBV20-1 with TRBJ1-5; D gene unclear. In nucleotides, the CDR3 is TGCAGTGCTAGGCGGGGTATAGATCAGCCCCAGCATTTT. Translated: CSARRGIDQPQHF.